The text below deals with one T cell receptor beta chain. The antigen remains unidentified. The libraries were made with immunoSEQ version 4 in survey mode. Using immunoSEQ multiplex PCR, the repertoire was profiled, and TCRdb retains in-frame clones only, with some absent. This table has about 47,000 clones, roughly 92% appearing once. Nonspecific anti-CD3/anti-CD28 bead stimulation represents the broad CD4+ T cell repertoire. Sorting of responding CD4+ T cells relied on upregulated CD40 ligand together with CD69. Germline V gene sequence: CDR1 SNHLY, CDR2 FYNNEI. V lost 6 bases and J lost 3; bases outside the gene matches: 5. CDR3 length: 15 residues. The data stem from a study of persistence of HIV-infected CD4 T cells.

The sequence was collected from an adult man with HIV who was CMV-seropositive. V and J are TRBV2 and TRBJ2-1, with 10 bases identical to TRBD2. Here the sequenced sample was CD4+ T cells sorted from PBMCs after roughly 18-hour stimulation, taken from a patient who received antiretroviral therapy. In DNA form, the CDR3 reads TGTGCCAGCAGCAAACTAGCGGGGAACTACAATGAGCAGTTCTTC. Encoded protein: CASSKLAGNYNEQFF.